This T cell receptor beta chain was documented in a study of T-cell reconstitution after alpha-beta-depleted transplantation in children. Study outcomes and limitations: Where alpha-beta T cells came from about two months after transplant was reportedly several hundred expanded graft clones.

This clonotype was seen more than once but under ten times. Its antigen remains unidentified. For TCRbeta, the library was prepared with unique molecular identifiers. Via MiXCR, TCRdb re-called the PCR reads, giving one row per CDR3 protein. The sample has around 250,000 distinct CDR3 sequences; under 30% are singletons. With 4 bases removed from V and 3 bases from J, the gap between germline ends came to 8 bases. CDR1 and CDR2 from the germline V gene are SGHRS and YFSETQ. The CDR3 spans 12 residues. Sample: PBMCs, taken before TCRalphabeta/CD19-depleted stem cell transplant. The genes are TRBV5-1 and TRBJ2-7; tentative D call: TRBD1 (5 bases). This clonotype was obtained from a girl aged 2 to 10 with Fanconi anemia, due to receive a stem cell transplant. The CDR3 DNA sequence: TGCGCCAGCAGCATCGACAGCTACGAGCAGTACTTC. Translation: CASSIDSYEQYF.